The 9 T cell receptor beta chains given below trace back to one sample, sequenced in a study of Ad26.COV2.S vaccination and SARS-CoV-2 variants. The treatment: over 15 received Ad26.COV2.S at low or high dose, single or two shots; roughly five received placebo; per-sample allocation not given. The study sampled participants on day 63 after the first vaccine or placebo injection. Libraries were prepared by immunoSEQ multiplex PCR; TCRdb keeps only in-frame clonotypes and omits some of them. Of 450,000 to 550,000 clones listed, roughly nine tenths were seen once; the top ten hold approximately 2.5%. Here the sequenced sample was peripheral blood, taken in a trial of Ad26.COV2.S vaccine versus placebo. These receptors originate from a person aged 18-65 years who received the Ad26.COV2.S COVID-19 vaccine or a placebo.

The chain has TRBV9 and TRBJ2-3; D may be TRBD1 or TRBD2 (5 bases each). The CDR3 is made up of 16 amino acids. Germline CDR1 reads SGDLS; CDR2 reads YYNGEE. V lost 0 bases, J lost 2 bases, and 13 bases lay in between. CDR3 amino acids: CASSVVGDRNTDTQYF. DNA of the CDR3: TGTGCCAGCAGCGTAGTCGGGGACCGAAACACAGATACGCAGTATTTT. The full variable domain, in which reference TRBV9 and TRBJ2-3 provide the parts outside the CDR3, is DSGVTQTPKHLITATGQRVTLRCSPRSGDLSVYWYQQSLDQGLQFLIQYYNGEERAKGNILERFSAQQFPDLHSELNLSSLELGDSALYFCASSVVGDRNTDTQYFGPGTRLTVL.

The chain recombines TRBV7-2 with TRBJ1-1; 8 nucleotides agree with TRBD1. The CDR3 is made up of 14 amino acids. After removal of 3 bases from V and 10 bases from J, the junction contained 10 bases not matched to a gene. From germline, CDR1 is SGHTA and CDR2 FQGNSA. CDR3 sequence: CASSFLTQGAGAFF. Here the CDR3 DNA reads TGTGCCAGCAGCTTTTTAACCCAGGGGGCAGGAGCTTTCTTT.

The chain uses TRBV6-1 and TRBJ2-7; weak D call: TRBD2 (7 bases). The CDR3 contains 17 residues. The germline V gene has CDR1 MNHNS and CDR2 SASEGT. The germline V and J ends were trimmed by 3 bases and 1 base, with 19 bases remaining between them. CDR3 nucleotides: TGTGCCAGCAGTGATAGCGGTCCGGGGGGCCCTTCCTACGAGCAGTACTTC. Translating gives CASSDSGPGGPSYEQYF.

The chain is built from TRBV12-3 or TRBV12-4 and TRBJ1-6; D is unresolved. V was cut by 5 bases and J by 8 bases, with 7 bases left in between. The CDR3 has 12 residues. CDR3 coding DNA: TGTGCCAGCAGTCTTCAGTATTCACCCCTCCACTTT. Translated, it gives CASSLQYSPLHF.

The chain is built from TRBV5-1 and TRBJ2-3; D not resolved. CDR1 and CDR2 (germline): SGHRS, YFSETQ. This CDR3 is built from 16 residues. Deletions cut 3 bases from V and 3 bases from J, with 17 bases between. The CDR3 DNA sequence: TGCGCCAGCAGCTCAGGCCCCAAGGGTGGAACAGATACGCAGTATTTT. This codes for CASSSGPKGGTDTQYF. Full variable domain (outside the CDR3, taken from reference TRBV5-1 and TRBJ2-3): KAGVTQTPRYLIKTRGQQVTLSCSPISGHRSVSWYQQTPGQGLQFLFEYFSETQRNKGNFPGRFSGRQFSNSRSEMNVSTLELGDSALYLCASSSGPKGGTDTQYFGPGTRLTVL.

J is TRBJ1-2 and V is TRBV2, with D uncertain. The V and J ends lost 2 bases and 5 bases respectively, with 15 bases between them. This CDR3 has 15 amino acids. Germline V gene sequence: CDR1 SNHLY, CDR2 FYNNEI. CDR3 in amino acids: CASSEHDQAPYGYTF. The CDR3 DNA reads as TGTGCCAGCAGTGAACACGACCAAGCTCCATATGGCTACACCTTC.

This clone was detected only once. The rearrangement links TRBV6-4 to TRBJ1-5; no definite D call. The germline gives CDR1 MRHNA, CDR2 SNTAGT. The V gene lost 8 bases and the J gene lost 10 bases, with 9 bases spanning the gap. The CDR3 consists of 10 residues. The CDR3 spells CASVIGPQHF. In DNA form, the CDR3 reads TGTGCCAGCGTAATAGGCCCCCAGCATTTT.

The genes are TRBV6-2 or TRBV6-3 and TRBJ2-3; 11 bases line up with TRBD2. The CDR3 extends over 19 amino acids. Trimming at V came to 4 bases and at J to 0 bases, leaving 12 bases not matched to a gene. Per the germline V gene, CDR1 is MNHEY and CDR2 is SVGEGT. The CDR3 sequence is CASSSASGRRLSSTDTQYF. DNA for the CDR3: TGTGCCAGCAGTTCGGCTAGCGGGAGGCGTCTTTCGAGCACAGATACGCAGTATTTT.

This chain joins TRBV2 and TRBJ1-2; D is unresolved. Trimming took 7 bases from V and 2 from J, leaving 8 bases between them. The CDR3 totals 12 residues. The V gene's germline CDR1 is SNHLY and CDR2 FYNNEI. CDR3 in amino acids: CASTPSNYGYTF. As DNA, the CDR3 is TGTGCCAGCACTCCGAGCAACTATGGCTACACCTTC.